This passage covers 15 T cell receptor beta chains from one sample sequenced in a study of blood T cell repertoires in COVID-19. Sequencing used immunoSEQ multiplex PCR; TCRdb keeps in-frame clones, though not all of them. The table shows about 240,000 clones, with roughly 85% occurring only once. The sample comprised peripheral blood. The source is a young woman with acute or convalescent COVID-19.

The chain recombines TRBV27 with TRBJ2-1, with 14 bases aligning to TRBD2. With V trimmed by 5 bases and J by 6 bases, 9 bases remained unmatched. This CDR3 spans 17 amino acids. Germline loops: CDR1 MNHEY, CDR2 SMNVEV (reference sequence). CDR3 loop: CASSPRTSGRYGNEQFF. The CDR3 DNA reads TGTGCCAGCAGTCCAAGGACTAGCGGGAGGTATGGCAATGAGCAGTTCTTC.

This chain uses TRBV14 with TRBJ2-2; no definite D call. This CDR3 is built from 15 residues. Germline CDR1 and CDR2: SGHDN and FVKESK. V lost 0 bases and J 7 bases, leaving 12 bases between the germline ends. The CDR3 region is CASSQDTPRGGELFF. The CDR3 nucleotides read TGTGCCAGCAGCCAAGATACCCCACGAGGCGGGGAGCTGTTTTTT.

The chain is built from TRBV5-8 and TRBJ1-5, with TRBD1 as a possible D gene (6 bases). CDR1 is SGHTS and CDR2 is YDEGEE in the germline V gene. This CDR3 region has 15 residues. Trimming took off 5 bases at V and 9 bases at J, with 21 bases between the two ends. CDR3 nucleotides: TGTGCCAGCAGACGAAGAACAGGGTTGGATACGCCCCAGCATTTT. Translation gives CASRRRTGLDTPQHF.

This clone was seen only once. The chain combines TRBV28 with TRBJ1-6; D is ambiguous. Trimming removed 3 bases at V and 9 bases at J, with 18 bases between. Germline lookup yields CDR1 MDHEN and CDR2 SYDVKM. This CDR3 has 16 amino acids. The CDR3 region is CASSFLLQAVGSPLHF. The CDR3 coding sequence is TGTGCCAGCAGTTTTCTCCTGCAGGCTGTAGGTTCACCCCTCCACTTT.

V gene TRBV7-2 combines with J gene TRBJ1-1; D perhaps matches TRBD1 (6 bases). V lost 5 bases and J lost 6, with 19 bases in between. The CDR3 has 15 amino acids. In germline, CDR1 is SGHTA, CDR2 FQGNSA. CDR3 protein: CASSPRQAPDAEAFF. The CDR3 DNA reads as TGTGCCAGCAGCCCACGACAGGCCCCGGACGCTGAAGCTTTCTTT. The whole variable domain, filled in from reference TRBV7-2 and TRBJ1-1, reads GAGVSQSPSNKVTEKGKDVELRCDPISGHTALYWYRQSLGQGLEFLIYFQGNSAPDKSGLPSDRFSAERTGGSVSTLTIQRTQQEDSAVYLCASSPRQAPDAEAFFGQGTRLTVV.

This clone appeared once. The junction departs from germline at one end; a sequencing error may be responsible. This chain connects TRBV4-3 to TRBJ2-7; 9 bases map to TRBD2. Germline V lookup: CDR1 LGHNA, CDR2 YSLEER. This CDR3 contains 15 residues. CDR3 nucleotide sequence: TGCGCCCGCAGCCGCCAGCGGGAGGTCTCCTACGAGCAGTACTTC. Translated, it gives CARSRQREVSYEQYF.

This clone was found once. This chain uses TRBV19 with TRBJ1-3, with a possible D match to TRBD1 (5 bases). The CDR3 is 15 residues long. Trimming left V 3 bases short and J 0 bases short, with 9 bases between. Germline CDR1 is LNHDA and CDR2 is SQIVND (reference sequence). The CDR3: CASSIDSHSGNTIYF. The CDR3 region has the DNA TGTGCCAGTAGTATCGACAGTCACTCTGGAAACACCATATATTTT.

This clone was seen more than once but under ten times. V and J are TRBV6-2 or TRBV6-3 and TRBJ2-7, with a tentative D call TRBD2 (6 bases). This CDR3 spans 15 amino acids. V gave up 2 bases and J gave up 1 base, with 12 bases separating them. Germline CDR1 MNHEY, CDR2 SVGEGT. This CDR3 is CASSYGTRISYEQYF. CDR3 bases: TGTGCCAGCAGTTACGGGACTCGAATTTCCTACGAGCAGTACTTC.

The chain carries TRBV7-2 and TRBJ2-3; 11 nucleotides agree with TRBD2. Germline CDR1 and CDR2: SGHTA and FQGNSA. This CDR3 has 16 residues. V shed 5 bases, J shed 8 bases, and the junction held 12 bases outside the gene matches. The CDR3 loop is CASSIVTSGSDGTQYF. Written as DNA, the CDR3 is TGTGCCAGCAGCATAGTAACTAGCGGGAGTGATGGTACGCAGTATTTT.

The CDR3 DNA reads as TGTGCCAGCTCACCCGATGGCAGGGGGAGCAATCAGCCCCAGCATTTT. It encodes CASSPDGRGSNQPQHF. The rearrangement joins TRBV18 to TRBJ1-5; 7 bases are a match to TRBD1. V dropped 3 bases and J dropped 1; count of bases not matched to a gene: 6. This CDR3 has 16 residues. Germline V CDR1 and CDR2: KGHSH, LQKENI.

This clone was counted only a few times. The J gene is TRBJ2-7, the V gene TRBV6-5; weak D call: TRBD2 (5 bases). Trimming left V 5 bases short and J 2 bases short, with 7 bases between. The V gene's germline CDR1 is MNHEY and CDR2 SVGAGI. There are 12 residues in the CDR3. The CDR3 bases are TGTGCCAGCAGTAGAGGGACCTACGAGCAGTACTTC. This encodes CASSRGTYEQYF.

The chain joins TRBV11-2 to TRBJ2-4; 7 nucleotides match TRBD2. This CDR3 comprises 15 residues. Trimming removed 3 bases from V and 4 bases from J; junction bases left unmatched: 6. Germline V gives CDR1 SGHAT, CDR2 FQNNGV. The CDR3 DNA is TGTGCCAGCAGCTTCACACCGGGAGGTAAAAACATTCAGTACTTC. It yields the protein CASSFTPGGKNIQYF. The entire variable domain, with the rest obtained from reference TRBV11-2 and TRBJ2-4, is as follows: EAGVAQSPRYKIIEKRQSVAFWCNPISGHATLYWYQQILGQGPKLLIQFQNNGVVDDSQLPKDRFSAERLKGVDSTLKIQPAKLEDSAVYLCASSFTPGGKNIQYFGAGTRLSVL.

The chain is built from TRBV6-2 or TRBV6-3 and TRBJ1-5; no reliable D call. CDR1 and CDR2 from the germline V gene are MNHEY and SVGEGT. V gave up 2 bases and J gave up 0 bases, with 20 bases separating them. This CDR3 has 19 residues. CDR3 sequence: CASSYIPGWETYSNQPQHF. The CDR3 coding sequence is TGTGCCAGCAGTTACATTCCGGGATGGGAGACCTATAGCAATCAGCCCCAGCATTTT.

The rearrangement uses TRBV4-3 and TRBJ1-6; 7 nucleotides match TRBD1. V lost 4 bases, J lost 5 bases, and 5 bases stayed unmatched. The CDR3 has 15 residues. Germline V gene sequence: CDR1 LGHNA, CDR2 YSLEER. The CDR3 here is CASSLLRGDNSPLHF. The DNA for the CDR3 is TGCGCCAGCAGCCTACTCAGGGGGGATAATTCACCCCTCCACTTT.

The J gene is TRBJ1-1, the V gene TRBV5-4; no clear D gene. The CDR3 spans 13 residues. Between the trimmed V and J ends, which lost 2 bases and 1 base, there was a span of 6 bases. Germline CDR1 SGHNT, CDR2 YYREEE (reference sequence). For the CDR3, the DNA is TGTGCCAGCAGCTTTGGCGGGAACACTGAAGCTTTCTTT. Translated: CASSFGGNTEAFF.